This T cell receptor beta chain was identified during a study of OX40 agonist ivuxolimab in advanced cancers. Whole-study context: Under the entry rules, prior anti-PD-1, anti-PD-L1 or anti-CTLA-4 therapy was allowed, and approximately 36% had some. The study's findings and limits: There was clonal expansion of CD4+ and CD8+ blood T cells by week 6 at 0.1 to 3.0 mg/kg.

The CDR3 length is 16 residues. The V gene's germline CDR1 is MDHEN and CDR2 SYDVKM. The junction had 6 bases not matched to a gene; V was cut back by 4 bases and J by 4 bases. For this clone: Its antigen is unidentified.

Sequencing was performed with immunoSEQ multiplex PCR; in TCRdb, only in-frame clones are kept and a portion is missing. The sample contains about 150,000 clones, roughly 94% of which appear only once. Samples of blood were obtained at baseline, on cycle 4 day 1, and on cycle 7 day 1. The chain carries TRBV28 and TRBJ2-1; 11 bases fit TRBD2. The source is an adult with an advanced solid tumor such as melanoma, head and neck, liver or kidney cancer. The specimen was CD4+ or CD8+ T cells sorted from blood, collected in a trial of the OX40 agonist ivuxolimab. As DNA, the CDR3 is TGTGCCAGCAGTTCACCGACTAGCGGGACTTACAATGAGCAGTTCTTC. Its protein product is CASSSPTSGTYNEQFF.